One and the same sample provided the 30 T cell receptor beta chains below, sequenced in a study of radiotherapy plus CTLA-4 blockade in lung cancer. Measured with immunoSEQ multiplex PCR; TCRdb has only the in-frame clones, and not every one. The data hold approximately 46,000 clones, with roughly 84% observed a single time. Source: peripheral blood, taken from a patient treated with radiotherapy plus ipilimumab. The receptors here all came from a human donor with non-small cell lung cancer whose response to radiotherapy plus ipilimumab could not be evaluated.

V usage is TRBV28 and J usage is TRBJ2-5; a weak D match, TRBD2 (6 bases). The CDR3 runs to 14 residues. Trimming pared 5 bases from V and 5 bases from J, leaving 15 bases between. CDR1 and CDR2 (germline): MDHEN, SYDVKM. CDR3 DNA sequence: TGTGCCAGCAGTCCCCGGAGGGCTAGTGAGACCCAGTACTTC. It encodes CASSPRRASETQYF.

The chain uses TRBV7-8 and TRBJ2-3; maybe TRBD1 (5 bases). The CDR3 sequence is 16 residues long. Germline V gives CDR1 SGHVS, CDR2 FQNEAQ. Trimming stripped 5 bases from V and 4 bases from J, with 19 bases between. For the CDR3, the DNA is TGTGCCAGCAGCGTAATGACAGAGCGCTCTTCAGATACGCAGTATTTT. It translates to CASSVMTERSSDTQYF.

This sequence joins TRBV18 and TRBJ1-1; 10 nucleotides agree with TRBD1. The CDR3 is made up of 15 amino acids. Germline assignment: CDR1 KGHSH and CDR2 LQKENI. Trimming at V came to 4 bases and at J to 2 bases, leaving 4 bases not matched to a gene. This CDR3 is CASSQWTGGNTEAFF. The CDR3 DNA follows: TGTGCCAGCTCACAGTGGACAGGGGGTAACACTGAAGCTTTCTTT.

This clone showed up just a few times. The chain uses TRBV11-2 and TRBJ2-1; 7 positions match TRBD2. V trimming: 6 bases; J trimming: 8 bases; junction bases outside the gene matches: 19. This CDR3 comprises 17 residues. CDR1 is SGHAT, CDR2 FQNNGV, per germline. This CDR3 is CASSPLLGLADLHEQFF. CDR3 nucleotides: TGTGCCAGCAGTCCCCTCTTGGGGCTAGCGGATTTGCATGAGCAGTTCTTC. Drawing the rest from reference TRBV11-2 and TRBJ2-1, the complete variable domain is EAGVAQSPRYKIIEKRQSVAFWCNPISGHATLYWYQQILGQGPKLLIQFQNNGVVDDSQLPKDRFSAERLKGVDSTLKIQPAKLEDSAVYLCASSPLLGLADLHEQFFGPGTRLTVL.

This clone was detected a few times. The J gene is TRBJ2-7, the V gene TRBV7-8, with D perhaps matching TRBD2 (6 bases). The V gene lost 6 bases and the J gene lost 1 base, with 13 bases spanning the gap. Germline V CDR1 and CDR2: SGHVS, FQNEAQ. This CDR3 contains 14 residues. The CDR3 spells CASSRRLESYEQYF. Here the CDR3 DNA reads TGTGCCAGCAGTCGCCGACTAGAGTCCTACGAGCAGTACTTC. Variable domain in full (rest from reference TRBV7-8 and TRBJ2-7): GAGVSQSPRYKVAKRGQDVALRCDPISGHVSLFWYQQALGQGPEFLTYFQNEAQLDKSGLPSDRFFAERPEGSVSTLKIQRTQQEDSAVYLCASSRRLESYEQYFGPGTRLTVT.

This chain links TRBV28 with TRBJ2-6, with D maybe TRBD1 (5 bases). Germline CDR1 MDHEN, CDR2 SYDVKM. The CDR3 totals 12 residues. V lost 7 bases and J 12 bases, leaving 13 bases between the germline ends. The CDR3 bases are TGTGCCAGCACTCCTCCTAGGGGCGTCCTGACTTTC. This codes for CASTPPRGVLTF.

This chain connects TRBV5-1 to TRBJ2-7; D gene uncertain. The CDR3 runs to 13 residues. Trimming pared 0 bases from V and 4 bases from J, leaving 8 bases between. Germline V CDR1 and CDR2: SGHRS, YFSETQ. This CDR3 reads CASSLVVNYEQYF. In DNA form, the CDR3 reads TGCGCCAGCAGCTTGGTCGTTAATTACGAGCAGTACTTC.

J is TRBJ1-5 and V is TRBV2; TRBD1 matches at 8 bases. J gave up 4 bases and V 5 bases, and 4 bases lay outside the gene matches. This CDR3 comprises 14 residues. The germline V gene encodes CDR1 SNHLY and CDR2 FYNNEI. CDR3 sequence reads: CASSRTGQNQPQHF. The CDR3, as DNA: TGTGCCAGCAGTCGGACAGGGCAGAATCAGCCCCAGCATTTT.

The chain is built from TRBV4-1 and TRBJ2-7, with D unclear. The CDR3 is made up of 15 amino acids. Germline V CDR1 and CDR2: MGHRA, YSYEKL. Trimming took off 0 bases at V and 7 bases at J, with 16 bases between the two ends. The CDR3 sequence is CASSQEKTAAGEQYF. DNA of the CDR3: TGCGCCAGCAGCCAAGAAAAAACTGCTGCAGGTGAGCAGTACTTC.

The CDR3 nucleotides read TGTGCCAGCAGCTTAAAGCCCGGGACAGGGGATGAAAAACTGTTTTTT. Protein product: CASSLKPGTGDEKLFF. The chain recombines TRBV7-6 with TRBJ1-4; 10 bases map to TRBD1. The CDR3 spans 16 residues. V lost 2 bases, J lost 6 bases, and 6 bases stayed unmatched. Germline CDR1 and CDR2: SGHVS and FNYEAQ. Full variable domain (outside the CDR3, taken from reference TRBV7-6 and TRBJ1-4): GAGVSQSPRYKVTKRGQDVALRCDPISGHVSLYWYRQALGQGPEFLTYFNYEAQQDKSGLPNDRFSAERPEGSISTLTIQRTEQRDSAMYRCASSLKPGTGDEKLFFGSGTQLSVL.

V is TRBV19 and J is TRBJ1-1; the D is unclear. Germline CDR1 and CDR2: LNHDA and SQIVND (reference sequence). Trimming took 3 bases from V and 3 from J, leaving 14 bases between them. The CDR3 covers 15 residues. CDR3 nucleotides: TGTGCCAGTAGTATGGCCCGGGGAAGATACACTGAAGCTTTCTTT. Translating gives CASSMARGRYTEAFF.

The V and J genes are TRBV4-3 and TRBJ2-7; the match to TRBD1 covers 8 bases. CDR1 is LGHNA, CDR2 YSLEER, per germline. The CDR3 has 16 residues. With V trimmed by 0 bases and J by 6 bases, 10 bases remained unmatched. DNA of the CDR3: TGCGCCAGCAGCCAAGACCGGACAGGGTCGTCTGGCGAGCAGTACTTC. Amino acid sequence: CASSQDRTGSSGEQYF.

This clone showed up just a few times. The gene calls are TRBV28 and TRBJ2-3; 10 bases map to TRBD2. With V trimmed by 2 bases and J by 3 bases, 8 bases remained unmatched. Germline assignment: CDR1 MDHEN and CDR2 SYDVKM. This CDR3 is 17 amino acids long. CDR3 protein: CASSLKASGSGTDTQYF. Here the CDR3 DNA reads TGTGCCAGCAGTTTAAAGGCTAGCGGGAGTGGGACAGATACGCAGTATTTT.

The table lists this clone with a count of one. The chain is built from TRBV2 and TRBJ2-2; TRBD2 matches at 7 bases. Germline assignment: CDR1 SNHLY and CDR2 FYNNEI. The CDR3 consists of 17 residues. The junction had 10 bases not matched to a gene; V was cut back by 6 bases and J by 0 bases. The CDR3: CASRRRASGTNTGELFF. DNA for the CDR3: TGTGCCAGCAGGAGGAGGGCTAGCGGTACGAACACCGGGGAGCTGTTTTTT.

CDR3 loop: CASSLAGVTEAFF. In DNA form, the CDR3 reads TGCGCCAGCAGCTTGGCAGGGGTTACTGAAGCTTTCTTT. The V gene is TRBV5-1, the J gene TRBJ1-1; D is possibly TRBD1 (6 bases). This CDR3 is 13 amino acids long. V was cut by 0 bases and J by 5 bases, with 8 bases left in between. CDR1 is SGHRS and CDR2 is YFSETQ in the germline V gene.

V gene TRBV28 combines with J gene TRBJ2-3, with D hard to call. The CDR3 covers 13 residues. Looked up from germline, CDR1 is MDHEN and CDR2 is SYDVKM. V gave up 8 bases and J gave up 6 bases, with 15 bases separating them. The CDR3 DNA sequence: TGTGCCAGCGAGTCGGGTAGTGGCGATACGCAGTATTTT. This codes for CASESGSGDTQYF.

The rearrangement uses TRBV28 and TRBJ1-5, with 7 bases that match TRBD1. V trimming: 6 bases; J trimming: 2 bases; junction bases outside the gene matches: 4. The CDR3 is 14 residues long. Germline lookup yields CDR1 MDHEN and CDR2 SYDVKM. The CDR3: CASSTGQGNQPQHF. The CDR3 DNA is TGTGCCAGCAGCACCGGACAGGGCAATCAGCCCCAGCATTTT.

The chain recombines TRBV11-2 with TRBJ1-1, with a weak D call TRBD1 (6 bases). Trimming shortened V by 1 base and J by 10 bases, and 7 bases separated the two germline ends. Germline CDR1 and CDR2: SGHAT and FQNNGV. The CDR3 is 11 amino acids. As DNA, the CDR3 is TGTGCCAGCAGCTTAGGAGGGGGAGCTTTCTTT. This translates into CASSLGGGAFF.

The rearrangement uses TRBV5-8 and TRBJ2-6; 10 nucleotides agree with TRBD1. V trimming: 6 bases; J trimming: 0 bases; junction bases outside the gene matches: 9. Germline V gene data show CDR1 as SGHTS and CDR2 as YDEGEE. This CDR3 region has 18 residues. CDR3 in amino acids: CASIKRDRGISGANVLTF. CDR3 in DNA: TGTGCCAGCATCAAAAGGGACAGGGGAATCTCTGGGGCCAACGTCCTGACTTTC.

This chain joins TRBV5-4 and TRBJ1-1; a weak D match, TRBD1 (6 bases). The V end lost 4 bases, the J end lost 4 bases, and 23 bases lay between the germline ends. The CDR3 loop spans 17 amino acids. CDR1 and CDR2 from the germline V gene are SGHNT and YYREEE (reference sequence). The CDR3 DNA sequence: TGTGCCAGCAGCCCCCGCGGGGTTCGGGGGGCGTCCACTGAAGCTTTCTTT. This sequence encodes CASSPRGVRGASTEAFF.

The rearrangement links TRBV10-3 to TRBJ1-3; 9 nucleotides line up with TRBD1. V gave up 5 bases and J gave up 4 bases; unmatched junction bases: 6. Germline CDR1 and CDR2: ENHRY and SYGVKD. CDR3 size: 15 residues. The chain's CDR3 is CAISTGTGWGNTIYF. The CDR3 region has the DNA TGTGCCATCAGTACCGGGACAGGGTGGGGAAACACCATATATTTT.

This chain uses TRBV14 with TRBJ2-1; D is perhaps TRBD2 (6 bases). CDR1 and CDR2 (germline): SGHDN, FVKESK. The CDR3 is 15 amino acids. V was cut by 2 bases and J by 3 bases, with 11 bases left in between. CDR3 bases: TGTGCCAGCAGCCAACTCGGGACTGGCTACAATGAGCAGTTCTTC. Translating gives CASSQLGTGYNEQFF.

This chain links TRBV6-1 with TRBJ1-5, with 7 bases aligning to TRBD1. The V gene's germline CDR1 is MNHNS and CDR2 SASEGT. CDR3 size: 15 residues. After removal of 4 bases from V and 2 bases from J, the junction contained 5 bases not matched to a gene. The CDR3 DNA sequence: TGTGCCAGCAGTGTAGCAGGGGGTGGCAATCAGCCCCAGCATTTT. Its translation is CASSVAGGGNQPQHF.

This chain joins TRBV28 and TRBJ2-7; TRBD1 agrees at 8 bases. Germline loops: CDR1 MDHEN, CDR2 SYDVKM. This CDR3 is built from 15 residues. After removal of 5 bases from V and 4 bases from J, the junction contained 10 bases not matched to a gene. The CDR3 region is CASSPRQGIRYEQYF. CDR3 in DNA: TGTGCCAGCAGTCCCCGACAGGGGATAAGGTACGAGCAGTACTTC.

The chain has TRBV7-9 and TRBJ2-3, with TRBD1 matching 8 bases. The V gene end was trimmed by 5 bases and the J gene end by 5 bases; junction bases not matched to a gene: 18. The CDR3 runs 18 residues. In germline, CDR1 is SEHNR, CDR2 FQNEAQ (reference sequence). In nucleotides, the CDR3 is TGTGCCAGCAGCCCTTTACGAGGACAGGGAAACTCACAAGATACGCAGTATTTT. Its translation is CASSPLRGQGNSQDTQYF.

The chain carries TRBV2 and TRBJ2-7, with 7 bases lining up with TRBD2. Unmatched junction bases numbered 14, after V lost 6 bases and J lost 3 bases. CDR1 is SNHLY, CDR2 FYNNEI, per germline. The CDR3 runs 16 residues. The CDR3 nucleotides are TGTGCCAGCAGGGGCCGGGGGGAGGTTTTAATCTACGAGCAGTACTTC. Amino acids: CASRGRGEVLIYEQYF.

The chain employs TRBV4-2 and TRBJ2-1; D call uncertain. The germline gives CDR1 LGHNA, CDR2 YNFKEQ. V lost 1 base to trimming and J lost 1 base, with 5 bases between them. CDR3 length: 14 amino acids. For the CDR3, the DNA is TGTGCCAGCAGCCAAGGAGATTCCTACAATGAGCAGTTCTTC. Its translation is CASSQGDSYNEQFF.

The DNA of the CDR3 is TGTGCCAGTGCGTCTAGCAGATACAATGAGCAGTTCTTC. Translated: CASASSRYNEQFF. The J gene is TRBJ2-1, the V gene TRBV19, with TRBD2 as a possible D gene (5 bases). Germline-derived CDR1 and CDR2 are LNHDA and SQIVND (reference sequence). Trimming took 8 bases from V and 4 from J, leaving 12 bases between them. The CDR3 covers 13 residues.

This clone was recorded once. The chain couples TRBV27 to TRBJ2-5, with D perhaps TRBD1 (7 bases). Gene TRBJ2-7 matches the end of the DNA better, so the J call may be wrong. The CDR3 runs to 15 residues. Germline V gene lookup returns CDR1 MNHEY and CDR2 SMNVEV (reference sequence). The CDR3 DNA follows: TGTGCCAGCAGTTCTCCGCAGGGGGGCGCCTACGAGCAGTACTTC. It codes for CASSSPQGGAYEQYF.

This chain links TRBV30 with TRBJ1-5; D not resolved. Trimming stripped 5 bases from V and 0 bases from J, with 14 bases between. This CDR3 has 15 residues. Germline V gene sequence: CDR1 GTSNPN, CDR2 SVGIG (reference sequence). CDR3 nucleotides: TGTGCCTGGGGCAGACGGGAGGTTAGCAATCAGCCCCAGCATTTT. Encoded protein: CAWGRREVSNQPQHF.